A selection of T cell receptor beta chains follows, all from one sample in a study of human T cells and chemical hapten exposure. Each CDR3 protein gets one entry after TCRdb re-called the RACE reads with MiXCR. The sample includes around 300,000 distinct CDR3 sequences, roughly 6.9% seen only once; the top ten take less than 10%. Here the sequenced sample was whole blood, taken in connection with sensitization to the hapten diphenylcyclopropenone (DPC). Source of these receptors: a woman between 18 and 29 years old with alopecia areata. Some clones in this sample may be carry-over from other donors' samples. The conserved cysteine and the conserved F or W are not part of the CDR3 here.

CDR3aa	v_gene
ASSSEKSFLDTQY	TRBV7-2
ASSLALSQEPQH	TRBV7-8
ASSLGSPNEQF	TRBV7-2
AISARDSPDTQY	TRBV10-3
SARRNWGQGNEKLF	TRBV20-1
ASSFHGPTEKLF	TRBV27
ASSATDSNTEAF	TRBV7-9
ASSSRTSGYGEQF	TRBV7-2
ASGLGTEGDTQY	TRBV12-5
ASSRTPSSYNSPLH	TRBV6-5
SPDRGFFMNTEAF	TRBV20-1